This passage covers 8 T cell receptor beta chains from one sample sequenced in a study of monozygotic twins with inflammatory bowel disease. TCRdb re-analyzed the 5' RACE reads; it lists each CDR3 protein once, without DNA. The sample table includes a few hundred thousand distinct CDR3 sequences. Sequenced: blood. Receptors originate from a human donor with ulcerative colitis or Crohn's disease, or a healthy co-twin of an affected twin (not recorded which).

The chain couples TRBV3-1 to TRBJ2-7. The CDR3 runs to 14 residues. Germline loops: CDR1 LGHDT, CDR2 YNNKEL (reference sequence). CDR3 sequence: CASSFLRSSYEQYF.

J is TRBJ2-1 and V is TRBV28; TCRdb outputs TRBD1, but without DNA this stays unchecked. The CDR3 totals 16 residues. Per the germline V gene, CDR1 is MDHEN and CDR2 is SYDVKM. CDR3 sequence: CASREQGARSYNEQFF.

The CDR3 is CASSRQGADEQFF. This chain uses TRBV5-1 with TRBJ2-1; the TRBD1 assignment by TCRdb is unverifiable without DNA. Germline assignment: CDR1 SGHRS and CDR2 YFSETQ. This CDR3 spans 13 amino acids. Using reference TRBV5-1 and TRBJ2-1 for the parts outside the CDR3, the full variable domain is KAGVTQTPRYLIKTRGQQVTLSCSPISGHRSVSWYQQTPGQGLQFLFEYFSETQRNKGNFPGRFSGRQFSNSRSEMNVSTLELGDSALYLCASSRQGADEQFFGPGTRLTVL.

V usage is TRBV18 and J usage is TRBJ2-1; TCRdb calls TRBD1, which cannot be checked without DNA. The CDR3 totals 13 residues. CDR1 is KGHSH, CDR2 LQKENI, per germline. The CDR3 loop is CASSRGTDNEQFF.

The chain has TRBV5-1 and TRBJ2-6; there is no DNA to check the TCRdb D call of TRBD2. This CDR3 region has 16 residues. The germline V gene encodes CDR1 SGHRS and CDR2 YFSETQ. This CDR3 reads CASSPSPRSGANVLTF.

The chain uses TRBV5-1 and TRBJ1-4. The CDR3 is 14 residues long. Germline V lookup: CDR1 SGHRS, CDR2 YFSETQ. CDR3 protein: CASSLASTNEKLFF. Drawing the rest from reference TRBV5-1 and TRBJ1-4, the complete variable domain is KAGVTQTPRYLIKTRGQQVTLSCSPISGHRSVSWYQQTPGQGLQFLFEYFSETQRNKGNFPGRFSGRQFSNSRSEMNVSTLELGDSALYLCASSLASTNEKLFFGSGTQLSVL.

CDR3 sequence reads: CASSLGVGSGSGDEQFF. This chain uses TRBV5-5 with TRBJ2-1; no DNA is available, so the TRBD1 call from TCRdb remains unchecked. CDR1 is SGHKS, CDR2 YYEKEE, per germline (reference sequence). The CDR3 totals 17 residues.

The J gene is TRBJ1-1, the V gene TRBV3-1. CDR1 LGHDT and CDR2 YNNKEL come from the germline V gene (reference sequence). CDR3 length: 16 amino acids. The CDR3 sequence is CASSQFTGTYDTEAFF. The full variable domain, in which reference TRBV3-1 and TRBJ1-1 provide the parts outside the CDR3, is DTAVSQTPKYLVTQMGNDKSIKCEQNLGHDTMYWYKQDSKKFLKIMFSYNNKELIINETVPNRFSPKSPDKAHLNLHINSLELGDSAVYFCASSQFTGTYDTEAFFGQGTRLTVV.